These 4 T cell receptor beta chains were all obtained from the same sample, sequenced in a study of identical twins. TCRdb analysed the 5' RACE reads with MiXCR anew, one entry per CDR3 protein. The profile covers 400,000 to 550,000 distinct CDR3 sequences, with approximately 24% appearing a single time and 2.9% taken by the ten largest. These data were also reused for a study on T cells expressing NK-cell markers.

Source material: CD4+ T cells sorted from blood. Receptors originate from a young woman in good health.

V usage is TRBV20-1 and J usage is TRBJ2-7; the match to TRBD1 covers 10 bases. The CDR3 contains 13 residues. Germline CDR1 is DFQATT and CDR2 is SNEGSKA (reference sequence). V shed 4 bases, J shed 4 bases, and the junction held 4 bases outside the gene matches. The CDR3 spells CSAKGTGVYEQYF. The CDR3, as DNA: TGCAGTGCTAAGGGGACAGGGGTGTACGAGCAGTACTTC.

This chain links TRBV12-3 or TRBV12-4 with TRBJ2-2; tentatively, D is TRBD2 (5 bases). The CDR3 has 15 amino acids. V lost 2 bases and J 4 bases, leaving 11 bases between the germline ends. CDR3 amino acids: CASSLSPRGTGELFF. The CDR3 DNA sequence: TGTGCCAGCAGTTTAAGTCCCCGGGGCACCGGGGAGCTGTTTTTT.

The chain uses TRBV6-1 and TRBJ2-5, with 7 bases fitting TRBD2. Trimming removed 6 bases from V and 4 bases from J; junction bases left unmatched: 8. CDR3 length: 14 amino acids. Germline V gene lookup returns CDR1 MNHNS and CDR2 SASEGT. The CDR3 bases are TGTGCCAGCAGGAGGGGAGGGAATGGAGAGACCCAGTACTTC. This sequence encodes CASRRGGNGETQYF.

This chain links TRBV6-1 with TRBJ1-1; D perhaps matches TRBD1 (6 bases). The CDR3 contains 15 residues. Germline assignment: CDR1 MNHNS and CDR2 SASEGT. V was trimmed by 6 bases and J by 1 base, leaving 15 bases between them. The CDR3 nucleotides are TGTGCCAGCAGACCGCGAACAGGGTCGAACACTGAAGCTTTCTTT. Residues: CASRPRTGSNTEAFF.